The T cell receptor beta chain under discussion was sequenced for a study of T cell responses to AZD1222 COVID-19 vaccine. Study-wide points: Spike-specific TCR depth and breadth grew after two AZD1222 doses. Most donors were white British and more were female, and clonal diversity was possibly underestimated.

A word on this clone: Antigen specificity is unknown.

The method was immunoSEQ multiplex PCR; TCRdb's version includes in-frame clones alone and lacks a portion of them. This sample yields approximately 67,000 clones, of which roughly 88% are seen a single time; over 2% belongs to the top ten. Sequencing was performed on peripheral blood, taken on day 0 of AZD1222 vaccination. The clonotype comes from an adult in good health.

The CDR3 spells CASRSSGTDTQYF. CDR3 nucleotide sequence: TGCGCCAGCAGATCATCAGGCACAGATACGCAGTATTTT. The chain carries TRBV5-1 and TRBJ2-3; no definite D call. This CDR3 is 13 amino acids long. Germline CDR1 SGHRS, CDR2 YFSETQ. V lost 5 bases to trimming and J lost 1 base, with 8 bases between them.